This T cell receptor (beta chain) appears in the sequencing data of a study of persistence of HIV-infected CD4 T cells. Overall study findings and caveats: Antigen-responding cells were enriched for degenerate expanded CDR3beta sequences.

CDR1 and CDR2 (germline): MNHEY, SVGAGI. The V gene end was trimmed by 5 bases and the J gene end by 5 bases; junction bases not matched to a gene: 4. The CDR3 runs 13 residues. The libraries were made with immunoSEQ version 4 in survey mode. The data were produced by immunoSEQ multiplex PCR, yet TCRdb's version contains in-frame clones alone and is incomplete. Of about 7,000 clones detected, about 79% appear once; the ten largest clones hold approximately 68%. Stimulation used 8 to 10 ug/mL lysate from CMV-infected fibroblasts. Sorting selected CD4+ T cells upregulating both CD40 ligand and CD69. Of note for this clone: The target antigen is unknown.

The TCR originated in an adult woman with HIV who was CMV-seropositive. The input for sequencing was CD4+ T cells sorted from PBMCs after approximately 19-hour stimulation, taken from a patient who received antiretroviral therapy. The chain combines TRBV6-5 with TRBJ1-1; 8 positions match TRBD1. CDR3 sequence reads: CASSRTGRTEAFF. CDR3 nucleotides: TGTGCCAGCAGTAGGACAGGGAGGACTGAAGCTTTCTTT.